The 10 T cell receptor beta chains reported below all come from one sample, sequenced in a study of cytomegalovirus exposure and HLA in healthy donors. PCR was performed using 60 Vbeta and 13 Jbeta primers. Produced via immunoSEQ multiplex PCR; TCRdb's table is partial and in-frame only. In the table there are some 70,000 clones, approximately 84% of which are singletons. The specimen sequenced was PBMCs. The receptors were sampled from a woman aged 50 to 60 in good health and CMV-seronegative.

CDR3 protein: CASHDQDRGSYNEQFF. The CDR3 bases are TGCGCCAGTCACGACCAGGACAGGGGCTCCTACAATGAGCAGTTCTTC. This chain uses TRBV5-1 with TRBJ2-1, with TRBD1 identical over 9 bases. Trimming removed 8 bases from V and 0 bases from J; junction bases left unmatched: 9. From germline, CDR1 is SGHRS and CDR2 YFSETQ. The CDR3 is 16 amino acids.

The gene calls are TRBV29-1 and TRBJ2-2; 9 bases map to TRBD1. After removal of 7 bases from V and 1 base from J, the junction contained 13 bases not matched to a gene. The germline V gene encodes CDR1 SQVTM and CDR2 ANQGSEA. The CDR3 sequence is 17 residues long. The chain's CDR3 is CSATRGQGNMNTGELFF. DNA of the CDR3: TGCAGCGCGACTCGTGGACAGGGGAATATGAACACCGGGGAGCTGTTTTTT.

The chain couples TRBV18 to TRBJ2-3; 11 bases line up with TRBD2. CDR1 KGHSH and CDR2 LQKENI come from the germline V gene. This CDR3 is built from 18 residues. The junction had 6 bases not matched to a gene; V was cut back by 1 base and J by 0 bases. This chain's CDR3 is CASSPLPTSGTSTDTQYF. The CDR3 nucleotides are TGTGCCAGCTCACCACTCCCGACTAGCGGGACTAGCACAGATACGCAGTATTTT. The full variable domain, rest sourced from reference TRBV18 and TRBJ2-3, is NAGVMQNPRHLVRRRGQEARLRCSPMKGHSHVYWYRQLPEEGLKFMVYLQKENIIDESGMPKERFSAEFPKEGPSILRIQQVVRGDSAAYFCASSPLPTSGTSTDTQYFGPGTRLTVL.

The DNA of the CDR3 is TGCGCCAGCAGCCAAGATTCCCAGGAGGTCTACGAGCAGTACTTC. Protein product: CASSQDSQEVYEQYF. The V call is TRBV4-1, the J call TRBJ2-7; D might be TRBD2 (5 bases). CDR1 and CDR2 from the germline V gene are MGHRA and YSYEKL. The CDR3 length is 15 residues. Between the trimmed V and J ends, which lost 0 bases and 3 bases, there was a span of 12 bases.

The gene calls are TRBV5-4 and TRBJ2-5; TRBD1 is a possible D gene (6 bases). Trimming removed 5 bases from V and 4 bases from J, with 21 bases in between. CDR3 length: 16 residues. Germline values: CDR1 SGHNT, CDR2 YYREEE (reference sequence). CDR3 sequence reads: CASSPRQANGGETQYF. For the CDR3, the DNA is TGTGCCAGCAGTCCCAGACAGGCTAATGGGGGAGAGACCCAGTACTTC.

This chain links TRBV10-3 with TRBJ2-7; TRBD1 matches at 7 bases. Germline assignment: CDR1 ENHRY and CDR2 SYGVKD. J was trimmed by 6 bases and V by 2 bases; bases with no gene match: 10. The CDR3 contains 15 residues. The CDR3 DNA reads TGTGCCATCAGTGAGGACAGGGAGCTTACCTGCGAGCAGTACGTC. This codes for CAISEDRELTCEQYV.

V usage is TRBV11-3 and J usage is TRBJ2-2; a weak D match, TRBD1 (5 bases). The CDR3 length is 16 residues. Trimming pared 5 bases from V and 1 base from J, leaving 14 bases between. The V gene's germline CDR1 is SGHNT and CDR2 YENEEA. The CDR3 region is CASSLRTHRNTGELFF. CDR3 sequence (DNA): TGTGCCAGCAGCCTTCGGACACACCGGAACACCGGGGAGCTGTTTTTT.

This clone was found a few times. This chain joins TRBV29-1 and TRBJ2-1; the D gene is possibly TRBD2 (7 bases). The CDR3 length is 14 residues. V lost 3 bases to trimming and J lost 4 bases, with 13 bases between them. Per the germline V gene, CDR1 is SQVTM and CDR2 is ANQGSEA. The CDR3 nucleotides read TGCAGCGTTGACGGCGGGGGCACTTACAATGAGCAGTTCTTC. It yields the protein CSVDGGGTYNEQFF.

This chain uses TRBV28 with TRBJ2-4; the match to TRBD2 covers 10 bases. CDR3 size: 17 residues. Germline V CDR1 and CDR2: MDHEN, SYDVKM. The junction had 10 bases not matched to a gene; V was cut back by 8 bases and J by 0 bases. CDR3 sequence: CASQTRLAGSAKNIQYF. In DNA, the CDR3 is TGTGCCAGCCAAACCCGACTAGCGGGCTCAGCCAAAAACATTCAGTACTTC.

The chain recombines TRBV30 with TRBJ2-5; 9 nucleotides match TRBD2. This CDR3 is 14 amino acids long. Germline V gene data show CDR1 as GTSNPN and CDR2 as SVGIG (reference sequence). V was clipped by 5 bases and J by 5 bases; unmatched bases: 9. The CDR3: CAWDSGGPRETQYF. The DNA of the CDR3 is TGTGCCTGGGATAGCGGGGGCCCCCGGGAGACCCAGTACTTC.